Shown below are 15 T cell receptor beta chains from a single sample sequenced in a study of T cells after yellow fever vaccination. TCRdb re-called the 5' RACE reads through MiXCR, storing one row per CDR3 protein. This table holds roughly 170,000 distinct CDR3 sequences, approximately 6.2% found once. The sequences come from CD4+ T cells sorted from PBMCs, collected on the day of the first yellow fever vaccination. The receptors come from a man aged 18-30 years who received the YFV17D yellow fever vaccine.

This clonotype was detected a few times. The chain carries TRBV6-5 and TRBJ1-2; 9 bases match TRBD1. Germline values: CDR1 MNHEY, CDR2 SVGAGI. The CDR3 is 15 amino acids. Trimming took 2 bases from V and 4 from J; bases not matched to a gene: 5. The CDR3 region has the DNA TGTGCCAGCAGTTACAAGGGACAGGGAGTCTATGGCTACACCTTC. Its protein product is CASSYKGQGVYGYTF.

In its sample, this clonotype was seen many times. At one end the junction does not follow the germline gene, possibly because of a read error. The chain is built from TRBV24-1 and TRBJ1-5; D is possibly TRBD1 (5 bases). CDR3 size: 14 residues. Germline values: CDR1 KGHDR, CDR2 SFDVKD. The CDR3 coding sequence is TGTGCCACAAGTGTGGGGGGAGAGAATCAGCCCCAGCATTTT. Residues: CATSVGGENQPQHF.

The chain joins TRBV12-3 or TRBV12-4 to TRBJ2-7; a weak D match, TRBD1 (5 bases). Trimming left V 5 bases short and J 3 bases short, with 11 bases between. This CDR3 is built from 13 residues. Here the CDR3 reads CASSPRDSYEQYV. The CDR3 DNA sequence: TGTGCCAGCAGTCCCCGTGACAGCTACGAGCAGTACGTC.

This clonotype was detected ten times or more. J is TRBJ1-6 and V is TRBV5-1; D is uncertain. CDR3 length equals 19 residues. Germline V gives CDR1 SGHRS, CDR2 YFSETQ. V gave up 0 bases and J gave up 0 bases, with 16 bases separating them. The CDR3 coding sequence is TGCGCCAGCAGCTTGGGGGCGGCTCTGGGAGGCTCCTATAATTCACCCCTCCACTTT. This encodes CASSLGAALGGSYNSPLHF.

This clonotype appeared a few times. The chain joins TRBV7-9 to TRBJ1-2; no clear D gene. Germline assignment: CDR1 SEHNR and CDR2 FQNEAQ (reference sequence). This CDR3 region has 14 residues. Trimming shortened V by 6 bases and J by 4 bases, and 15 bases separated the two germline ends. This CDR3 is CASREDLPPYGYTF. The CDR3 bases are TGTGCCAGCAGGGAGGACTTACCCCCCTATGGCTACACCTTC.

This clonotype was counted at least ten times. The chain has TRBV5-1 and TRBJ2-3; no clear D. The CDR3 has 12 residues. V shed 4 bases and J shed 5 bases, with 8 bases lying between them. Germline V gene data show CDR1 as SGHRS and CDR2 as YFSETQ. The CDR3 DNA reads as TGCGCCAGCAGCCCGGGCATAGATACGCAGTATTTT. Protein product: CASSPGIDTQYF.

This clonotype was picked up a small number of times. V and J are TRBV19 and TRBJ2-3; D is uncertain. V lost 6 bases and J lost 4, with 8 bases in between. Germline lookup yields CDR1 LNHDA and CDR2 SQIVND (reference sequence). The CDR3 runs 12 residues. As DNA, the CDR3 is TGTGCCAGTAGCCAGTCCCCAGATACGCAGTATTTT. Residues: CASSQSPDTQYF.

In this sample, this clonotype turned up a few times. The V call is TRBV30, the J call TRBJ1-1; 7 bases map to TRBD1. The CDR3 covers 15 residues. Germline CDR1 and CDR2: GTSNPN and SVGIG (reference sequence). The V segment lost 2 bases and the J segment 0 bases; nucleotides outside the gene matches: 6. CDR3 nucleotides: TGTGCCTGGAGTTCAGGGGGGCGGGTGAACACTGAAGCTTTCTTT. Translation gives CAWSSGGRVNTEAFF.

This chain joins TRBV18 and TRBJ1-1, with unresolved D. This CDR3 spans 15 amino acids. V was shortened by 0 bases and J by 0 bases, with 8 bases between the two germline ends. The V gene's germline CDR1 is KGHSH and CDR2 LQKENI. CDR3 region: CASSPPLGLNTEAFF. The CDR3 DNA reads TGTGCCAGCTCACCACCCTTAGGGCTGAACACTGAAGCTTTCTTT.

This clonotype was observed many times. This chain connects TRBV6-6 to TRBJ2-2; TRBD2 is a possible D gene (5 bases). V shed 0 bases and J shed 7 bases, with 6 bases lying between them. The germline V gene has CDR1 MNHNY and CDR2 SVGAGI (reference sequence). This CDR3 comprises 13 residues. CDR3 residues: CASSYSSGGELFF. The CDR3 coding sequence is TGTGCCAGCAGTTACTCGAGCGGCGGGGAGCTGTTTTTT.

This clonotype was seen repeatedly, ten times or more. The J gene is TRBJ2-5, the V gene TRBV3-1; D might be TRBD1 or TRBD2, each matching 6 bases. The CDR3 is made up of 15 amino acids. Germline CDR1 reads LGHDT; CDR2 reads YNNKEL (reference sequence). The ends were cut back, 4 bases at V and 3 bases at J, with 15 bases in the middle. The CDR3 nucleotides read TGTGCCAGCAGCCGCCGGGGGCGCACTGAAGAGACCCAGTACTTC. It codes for CASSRRGRTEETQYF.

This clonotype was seen repeatedly, ten times or more. The chain uses TRBV20-1 and TRBJ2-3; no reliable D call. Germline CDR1 is DFQATT and CDR2 is SNEGSKA (reference sequence). Trimming left V 5 bases short and J 1 base short, with 13 bases between. The CDR3 has 14 residues. As DNA, the CDR3 is TGCAGTGCTGTCATGGGTAGTGGCACAGATACGCAGTATTTT. Its translation: CSAVMGSGTDTQYF.

This clonotype was counted ten times or more. The chain joins TRBV2 to TRBJ1-6, with D unclear. Trimming left V 7 bases short and J 7 bases short, with 5 bases between. In germline, CDR1 is SNHLY, CDR2 FYNNEI. CDR3 length: 11 amino acids. CDR3: CASIGNSPLHF. The DNA for the CDR3 is TGTGCCAGCATAGGGAATTCACCCCTCCACTTT.

With respect to this clonotype: A much larger clone sits a single nucleotide away, making a read error possible. The chain has TRBV5-1 and TRBJ1-4; D not certain. This CDR3 is 13 amino acids long. Trimming left V 0 bases short and J 8 bases short, with 8 bases between. Germline V gene sequence: CDR1 SGHRS, CDR2 YFSETQ. CDR3 coding DNA: TGCGCCAGCAGCTTGGATCGCGCCGAAAAACTGTTTTTT. It specifies CASSLDRAEKLFF.

This clonotype occurred many times. The chain carries TRBV5-1 and TRBJ2-3; 9 bases align to TRBD2. The V and J ends lost 2 bases and 1 base, in that order; junction bases with no gene match: 5. Germline V lookup: CDR1 SGHRS, CDR2 YFSETQ. This CDR3 contains 16 residues. CDR3 DNA sequence: TGCGCCAGCAGCTTCGGCGGGGGGGGAGGCACAGATACGCAGTATTTT. It codes for CASSFGGGGGTDTQYF.